This T cell receptor beta chain was profiled in a study of blood T cell repertoires in COVID-19. Study-level information: Acute-phase and convalescent COVID-19 samples originated in the United States, Italy and Spain. From T cells, B-cell-depleted T cells, or PBMCs came the material, which was cDNA or gDNA.

The trim removed 4 bases at V and 7 bases at J, leaving 11 bases unmatched. Germline lookup yields CDR1 SGHDT and CDR2 YYEEEE. This CDR3 has 16 residues. Original methodology: Estimation of nucleated cell counts was performed using reference gene primer amplification. The data were produced by immunoSEQ multiplex PCR, yet TCRdb's version contains in-frame clones alone and is incomplete. D and trimming come from the DNA, and the V and J calls and clone size come from that table. The profile shows about 90,000 clones, approximately 89% of them singletons. V is TRBV5-6 and J is TRBJ1-4; TRBD1 aligns across 9 bases. The sample comprised peripheral blood. The sequence derives from a human donor in a cohort sampled during active COVID-19. The CDR3 spells CASSTRRTGVREKLFF. CDR3 bases: TGTGCCAGCAGCACCAGACGGACAGGGGTTCGTGAAAAACTGTTTTTT. The whole variable domain, filled in from reference TRBV5-6 and TRBJ1-4, reads DAGVTQSPTHLIKTRGQQVTLRCSPKSGHDTVSWYQQALGQGPQFIFQYYEEEERQRGNFPDRFSGHQFPNYSSELNVNALLLGDSALYLCASSTRRTGVREKLFFGSGTQLSVL.